This T cell receptor beta chain was identified in a study of CD8 T cells in ankylosing spondylitis. Regarding the study as a whole: Made up of roughly 8 highly homologous variants, a TCR beta motif appeared characteristic of ankylosing spondylitis blood.

From the 5' RACE reads, TCRdb called clonotypes with MiXCR, one entry per CDR3 protein. The repertoire holds roughly 440,000 distinct CDR3 sequences, with 17% as singletons. In regard to this clonotype: Antigen specificity is unknown.

CDR3 size: 14 residues. The germline V gene encodes CDR1 MDHEN and CDR2 SYDVKM. Trimming removed 2 bases at V and 5 bases at J, with 10 bases between. Input material: blood, either unsorted or a sorted T cell fraction (not recorded which). The rearrangement links TRBV28 to TRBJ1-5, with D unclear. The receptor comes from a male donor with ankylosing spondylitis. The CDR3 coding sequence is TGTGCCAGCAGTTTAGAGCCCCGGTATCAGCCCCAGCATTTT. It specifies CASSLEPRYQPQHF.